What follows is one T cell receptor (beta chain) and its context. In the authors' workflow: Amplification of reference gene primers was used by the study to estimate nucleated cell counts. The data were produced by immunoSEQ multiplex PCR, yet TCRdb's version contains in-frame clones alone and is incomplete. For V, J and clone size, that table is used; D and trimming come from the DNA. The sample has some 250,000 clones, more than 75% seen once. The data stem from a study of blood T cell repertoires in COVID-19. Study information: Sites in the United States, Italy and Spain provided acute and convalescent COVID-19 samples. The analysed material was cDNA or gDNA that came from T cells, B-cell-depleted T cells, or PBMCs.

V lost 6 bases and J lost 1, with 12 bases in between. The CDR3 extends over 14 amino acids. The germline CDR1 and CDR2 sequences are MNHEY and SVGAGI. Sequenced material: peripheral blood. The V gene is TRBV6-5, the J gene TRBJ1-1, with a possible D match to TRBD1 (5 bases). The sequence derives from a woman between 25 and 40 years old who had recovered from COVID-19. The chain's CDR3 is CASRFFRENTEAFF. The CDR3 coding sequence is TGTGCCAGCAGATTCTTCAGGGAGAACACTGAAGCTTTCTTT.